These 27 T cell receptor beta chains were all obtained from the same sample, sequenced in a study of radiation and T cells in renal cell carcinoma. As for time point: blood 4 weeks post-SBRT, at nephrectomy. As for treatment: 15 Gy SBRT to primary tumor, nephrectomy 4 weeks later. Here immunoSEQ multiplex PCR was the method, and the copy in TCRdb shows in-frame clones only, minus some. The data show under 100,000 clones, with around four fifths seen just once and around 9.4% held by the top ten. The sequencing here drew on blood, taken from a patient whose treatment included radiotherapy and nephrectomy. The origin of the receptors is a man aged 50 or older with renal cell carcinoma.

The DNA of the CDR3 is TGCGCCAGCAGCCGCCCTGACAGGGACAATCAGCCCCAGCATTTT. Amino acids: CASSRPDRDNQPQHF. The chain joins TRBV5-1 to TRBJ1-5; 7 nucleotides line up with TRBD1. With V trimmed by 4 bases and J by 3 bases, 7 bases remained unmatched. The CDR3 has 15 amino acids. The germline V gene has CDR1 SGHRS and CDR2 YFSETQ.

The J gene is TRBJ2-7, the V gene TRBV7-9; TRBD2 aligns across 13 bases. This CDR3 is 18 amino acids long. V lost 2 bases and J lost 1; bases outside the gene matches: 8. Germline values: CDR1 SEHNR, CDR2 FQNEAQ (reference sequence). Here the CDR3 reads CASSLTRTSGSVSYEQYF. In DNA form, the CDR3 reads TGTGCCAGCAGCTTAACCCGGACTAGCGGGAGTGTTTCCTACGAGCAGTACTTC.

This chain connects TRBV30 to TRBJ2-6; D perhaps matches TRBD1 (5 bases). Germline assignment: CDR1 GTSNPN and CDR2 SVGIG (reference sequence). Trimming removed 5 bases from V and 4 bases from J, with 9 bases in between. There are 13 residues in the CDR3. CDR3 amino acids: CAWQGFGANVLTF. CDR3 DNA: TGTGCCTGGCAGGGTTTCGGGGCCAACGTCCTGACTTTC.

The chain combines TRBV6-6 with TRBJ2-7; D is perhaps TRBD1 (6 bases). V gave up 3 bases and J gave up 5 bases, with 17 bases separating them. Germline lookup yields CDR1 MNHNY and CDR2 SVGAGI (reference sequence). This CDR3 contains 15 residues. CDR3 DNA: TGTGCCAGCAGTTATAGGGGGTCTTTGGCCAACGAGCAGTACTTC. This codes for CASSYRGSLANEQYF.

The CDR3 here is CAWSVGTSAFLPYEQYF. The CDR3 DNA is TGTGCCTGGAGTGTCGGGACTAGCGCCTTCCTACCCTACGAGCAGTACTTC. The rearrangement joins TRBV30 to TRBJ2-7, with TRBD2 matching over 10 bases. The V gene's germline CDR1 is GTSNPN and CDR2 SVGIG (reference sequence). The CDR3 is 17 residues long. The V and J ends lost 0 bases and 2 bases, in that order; junction bases with no gene match: 10.

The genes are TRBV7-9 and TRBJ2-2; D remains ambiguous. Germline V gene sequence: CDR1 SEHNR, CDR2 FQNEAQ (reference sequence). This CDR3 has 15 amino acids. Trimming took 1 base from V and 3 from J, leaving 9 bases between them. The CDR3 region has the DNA TGTGCCAGCAGCTTAGGCCAGGACCACACCGGGGAGCTGTTTTTT. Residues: CASSLGQDHTGELFF.

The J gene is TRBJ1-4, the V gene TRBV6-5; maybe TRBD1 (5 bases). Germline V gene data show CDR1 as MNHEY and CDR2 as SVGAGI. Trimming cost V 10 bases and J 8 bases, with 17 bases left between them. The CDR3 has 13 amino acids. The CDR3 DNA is TGTGCCACCTCAGGGTCGAGGTTCGAAAAACTGTTTTTT. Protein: CATSGSRFEKLFF.

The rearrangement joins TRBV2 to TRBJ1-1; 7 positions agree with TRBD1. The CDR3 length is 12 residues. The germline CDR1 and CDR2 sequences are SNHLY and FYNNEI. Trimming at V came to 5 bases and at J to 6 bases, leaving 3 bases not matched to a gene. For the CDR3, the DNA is TGTGCCAGCAGTAAACAGGGGTCTGAAGCTTTCTTT. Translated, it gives CASSKQGSEAFF. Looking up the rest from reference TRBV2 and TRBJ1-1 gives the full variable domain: EPEVTQTPSHQVTQMGQEVILRCVPISNHLYFYWYRQILGQKVEFLVSFYNNEISEKSEIFDDQFSVERPDGSNFTLKIRSTKLEDSAMYFCASSKQGSEAFFGQGTRLTVV.

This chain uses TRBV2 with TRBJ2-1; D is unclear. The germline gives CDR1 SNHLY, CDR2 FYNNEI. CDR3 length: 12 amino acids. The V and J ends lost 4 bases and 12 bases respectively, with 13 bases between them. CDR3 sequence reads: CASSGEVYGQFF. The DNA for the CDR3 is TGTGCCAGCAGTGGCGAGGTTTATGGGCAGTTCTTC.

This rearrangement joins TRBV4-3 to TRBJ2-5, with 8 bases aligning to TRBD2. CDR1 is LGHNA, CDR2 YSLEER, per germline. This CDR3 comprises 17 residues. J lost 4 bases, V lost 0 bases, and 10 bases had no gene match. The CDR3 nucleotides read TGCGCCAGCAGCCAAGATGTAGCGGGACGAGGGCGAGAGACCCAGTACTTC. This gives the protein CASSQDVAGRGRETQYF.

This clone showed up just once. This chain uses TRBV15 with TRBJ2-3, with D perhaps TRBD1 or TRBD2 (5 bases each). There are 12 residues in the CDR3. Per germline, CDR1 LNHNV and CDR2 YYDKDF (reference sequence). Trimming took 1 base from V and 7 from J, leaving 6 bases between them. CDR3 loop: CATSRGGNTQYF. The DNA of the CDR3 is TGTGCCACCAGCAGAGGGGGGAATACGCAGTATTTT.

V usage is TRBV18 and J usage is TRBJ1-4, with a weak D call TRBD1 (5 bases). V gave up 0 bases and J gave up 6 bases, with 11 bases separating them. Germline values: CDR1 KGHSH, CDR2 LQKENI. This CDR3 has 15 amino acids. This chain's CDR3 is CASSPPQGSDEKLFF. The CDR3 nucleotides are TGTGCCAGCTCACCACCTCAGGGCAGCGATGAAAAACTGTTTTTT.

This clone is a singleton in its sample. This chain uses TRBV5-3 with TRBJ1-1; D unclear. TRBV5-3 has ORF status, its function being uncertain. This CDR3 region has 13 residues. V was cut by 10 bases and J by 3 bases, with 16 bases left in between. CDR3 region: CAPHLDGDTEAFF. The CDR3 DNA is TGTGCCCCACACCTGGACGGCGACACTGAAGCTTTCTTT.

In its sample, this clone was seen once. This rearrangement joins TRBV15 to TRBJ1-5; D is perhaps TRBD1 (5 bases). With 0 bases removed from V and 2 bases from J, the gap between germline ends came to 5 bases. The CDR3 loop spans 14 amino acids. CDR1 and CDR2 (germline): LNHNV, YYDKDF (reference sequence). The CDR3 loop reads CATSRDRGNQPQHF. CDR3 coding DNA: TGTGCCACCAGCAGAGACAGGGGCAATCAGCCCCAGCATTTT.

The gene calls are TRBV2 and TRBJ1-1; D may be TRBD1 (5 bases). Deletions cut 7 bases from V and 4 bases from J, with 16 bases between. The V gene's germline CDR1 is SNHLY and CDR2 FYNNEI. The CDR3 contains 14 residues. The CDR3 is CASTRGRGATEAFF. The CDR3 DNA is TGTGCCAGCACCAGAGGTAGAGGGGCCACTGAAGCTTTCTTT.

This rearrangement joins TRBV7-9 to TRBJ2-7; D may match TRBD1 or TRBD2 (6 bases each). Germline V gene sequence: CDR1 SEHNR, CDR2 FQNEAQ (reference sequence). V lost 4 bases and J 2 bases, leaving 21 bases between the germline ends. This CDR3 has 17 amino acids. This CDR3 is CASSSPFGGRTPYEQYF. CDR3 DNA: TGTGCCAGCAGCTCCCCCTTCGGGGGCCGAACCCCCTACGAGCAGTACTTC.

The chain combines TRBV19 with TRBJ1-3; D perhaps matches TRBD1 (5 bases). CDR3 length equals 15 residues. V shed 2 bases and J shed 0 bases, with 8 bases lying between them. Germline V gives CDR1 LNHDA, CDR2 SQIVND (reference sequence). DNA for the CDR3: TGTGCCAGTAGTATAAGTCAGGGCTCTGGAAACACCATATATTTT. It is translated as CASSISQGSGNTIYF.

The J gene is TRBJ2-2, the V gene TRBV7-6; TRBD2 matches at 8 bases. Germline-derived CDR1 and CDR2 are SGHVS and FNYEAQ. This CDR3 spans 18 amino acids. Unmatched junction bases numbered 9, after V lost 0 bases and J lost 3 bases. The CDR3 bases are TGTGCCAGCAGCTTAGCGGTTAGGCGGGAGGTGGACACCGGGGAGCTGTTTTTT. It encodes CASSLAVRREVDTGELFF. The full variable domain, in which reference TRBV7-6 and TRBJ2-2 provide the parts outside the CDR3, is GAGVSQSPRYKVTKRGQDVALRCDPISGHVSLYWYRQALGQGPEFLTYFNYEAQQDKSGLPNDRFSAERPEGSISTLTIQRTEQRDSAMYRCASSLAVRREVDTGELFFGEGSRLTVL.

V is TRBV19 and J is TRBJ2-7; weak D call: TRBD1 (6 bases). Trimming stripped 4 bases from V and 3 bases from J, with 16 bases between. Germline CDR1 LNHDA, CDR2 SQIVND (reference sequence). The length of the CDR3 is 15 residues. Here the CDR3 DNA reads TGTGCCAGTAGTAGGACAGATCCGGGAAACTACGAGCAGTACTTC. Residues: CASSRTDPGNYEQYF.

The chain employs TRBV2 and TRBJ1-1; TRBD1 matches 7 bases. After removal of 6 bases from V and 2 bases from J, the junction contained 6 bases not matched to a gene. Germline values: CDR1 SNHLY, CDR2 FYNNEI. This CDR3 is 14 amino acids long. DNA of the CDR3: TGTGCCAGCAGCCTTAGGACAGGTAACACTGAAGCTTTCTTT. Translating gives CASSLRTGNTEAFF.

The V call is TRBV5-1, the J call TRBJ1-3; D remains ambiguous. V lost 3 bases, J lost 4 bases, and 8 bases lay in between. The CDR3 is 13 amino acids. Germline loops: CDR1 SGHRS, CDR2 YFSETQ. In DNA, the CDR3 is TGCGCCAGCAGCTCCGACTCAGGAAACACCATATATTTT. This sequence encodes CASSSDSGNTIYF.

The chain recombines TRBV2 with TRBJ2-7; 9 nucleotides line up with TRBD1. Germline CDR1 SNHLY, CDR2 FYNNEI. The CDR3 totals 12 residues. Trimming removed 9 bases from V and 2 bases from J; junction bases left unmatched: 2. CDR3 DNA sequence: TGTGCCAGGGGGGACAGGGCCTACGAGCAGTACTTC. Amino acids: CARGDRAYEQYF.

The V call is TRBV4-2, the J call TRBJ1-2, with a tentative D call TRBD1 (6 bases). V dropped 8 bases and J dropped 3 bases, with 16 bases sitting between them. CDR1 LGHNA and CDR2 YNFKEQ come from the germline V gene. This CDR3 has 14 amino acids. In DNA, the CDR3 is TGTGCCAGCCGCCCCTCGAGGGGGGACTATGGCTACACCTTC. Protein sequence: CASRPSRGDYGYTF.

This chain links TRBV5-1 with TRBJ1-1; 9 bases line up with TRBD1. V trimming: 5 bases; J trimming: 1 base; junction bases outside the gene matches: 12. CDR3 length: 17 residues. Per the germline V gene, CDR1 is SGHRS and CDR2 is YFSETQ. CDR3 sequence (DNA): TGCGCCAGCAGTCACTCCTCCGGGACAGGGCCGAACACTGAAGCTTTCTTT. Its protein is CASSHSSGTGPNTEAFF.

The CDR3 is CASSFYRDGYTF. As DNA, the CDR3 is TGTGCCAGCAGCTTCTACAGGGATGGCTACACCTTC. The chain has TRBV7-9 and TRBJ1-2; tentative D call: TRBD1 (6 bases). CDR1 is SEHNR and CDR2 is FQNEAQ in the germline V gene (reference sequence). The germline V and J ends were trimmed by 3 bases and 6 bases, with 8 bases remaining between them. The CDR3 extends over 12 amino acids.

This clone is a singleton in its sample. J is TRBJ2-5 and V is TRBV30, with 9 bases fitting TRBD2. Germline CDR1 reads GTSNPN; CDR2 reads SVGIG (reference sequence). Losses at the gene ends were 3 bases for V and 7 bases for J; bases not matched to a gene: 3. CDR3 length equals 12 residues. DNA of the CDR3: TGTGCCTGGAGGTTGCGGGGGGGGACCCAGTACTTC. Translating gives CAWRLRGGTQYF.

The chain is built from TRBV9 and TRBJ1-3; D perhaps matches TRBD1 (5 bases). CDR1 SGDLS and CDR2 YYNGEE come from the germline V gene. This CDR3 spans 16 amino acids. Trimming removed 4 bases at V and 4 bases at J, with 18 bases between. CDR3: CASSTTPDSHGNTIYF. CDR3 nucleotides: TGTGCCAGCAGCACGACCCCTGACAGTCACGGAAACACCATATATTTT.